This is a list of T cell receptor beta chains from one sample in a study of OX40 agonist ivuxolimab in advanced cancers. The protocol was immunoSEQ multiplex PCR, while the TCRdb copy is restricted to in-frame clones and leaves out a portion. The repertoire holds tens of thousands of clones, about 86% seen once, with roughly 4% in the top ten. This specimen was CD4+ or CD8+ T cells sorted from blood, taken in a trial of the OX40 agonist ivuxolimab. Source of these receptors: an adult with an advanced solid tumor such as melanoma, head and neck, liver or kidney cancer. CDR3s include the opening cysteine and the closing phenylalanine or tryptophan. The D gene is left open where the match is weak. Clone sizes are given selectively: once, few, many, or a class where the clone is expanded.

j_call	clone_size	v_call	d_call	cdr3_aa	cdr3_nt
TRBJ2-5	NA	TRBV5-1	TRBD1	CASSFGTGRETQYF	TGCGCCAGCAGCTTTGGGACAGGGAGAGAGACCCAGTACTTC
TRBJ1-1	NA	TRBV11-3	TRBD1	CASSQTGTAGTEAFF	TGTGCCAGCTCACAAACCGGGACAGCAGGGACTGAAGCTTTCTTT
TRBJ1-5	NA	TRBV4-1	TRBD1	CASSQDPRGLGPQHF	TGCGCCAGCAGCCAAGACCCCAGGGGGCTCGGCCCCCAGCATTTT
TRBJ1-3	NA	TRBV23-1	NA	CASSQLGDQGNTIYF	TGCGCCAGCAGTCAATTGGGGGATCAAGGAAACACCATATATTTT
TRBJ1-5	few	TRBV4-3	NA	CASSQEADQPQHF	TGCGCCAGCAGCCAAGAGGCCGACCAGCCCCAGCATTTT
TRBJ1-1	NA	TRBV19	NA	CASIHWTALNTEAFF	TGTGCCAGTATCCATTGGACAGCGCTGAACACTGAAGCTTTCTTT
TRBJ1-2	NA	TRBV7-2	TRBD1	CASSLAQGNYGYTF	TGTGCCAGCAGCTTAGCACAGGGGAACTATGGCTACACCTTC
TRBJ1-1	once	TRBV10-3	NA	CAIKPDRLLNTEAFF	TGTGCCATCAAACCGGACAGACTCTTGAACACTGAAGCTTTCTTT
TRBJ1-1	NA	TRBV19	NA	CASKNTEAFF	TGTGCCAGTAAGAACACTGAAGCTTTCTTT
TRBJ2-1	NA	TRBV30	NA	CAWSRGGGYNEQFF	TGTGCCTGGAGTAGGGGAGGGGGCTACAATGAGCAGTTCTTC
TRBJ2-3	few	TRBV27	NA	CASSSVTLATDTQYF	TGTGCCAGCAGTTCGGTTACCTTAGCCACAGATACGCAGTATTTT
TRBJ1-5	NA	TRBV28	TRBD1	CASRGTGENQPQHF	TGTGCCAGCAGGGGGACAGGGGAAAATCAGCCCCAGCATTTT
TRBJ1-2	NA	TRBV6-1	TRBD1	CASSITGGLNYGYTF	TGTGCCAGCAGTATTACAGGGGGATTAAACTATGGCTACACCTTC
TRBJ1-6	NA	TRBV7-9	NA	CASSLGLGADLLHF	TGTGCCAGCAGCTTAGGTTTAGGAGCAGACCTCCTCCACTTT
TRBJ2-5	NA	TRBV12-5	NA	CASGLVGKTQYF	TGTGCTAGTGGTTTGGTAGGAAAGACCCAGTACTTC
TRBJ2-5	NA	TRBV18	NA	CASSPLTRIYQETQYF	TGTGCCAGCTCACCCCTCACCCGAATCTACCAAGAGACCCAGTACTTC
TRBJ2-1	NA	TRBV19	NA	CASSIQTNEQFF	TGTGCCAGTAGTATACAAACGAATGAGCAGTTCTTC
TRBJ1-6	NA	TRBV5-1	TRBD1	CASSYQGDNSPLHF	TGCGCCAGCAGCTATCAGGGGGATAATTCACCCCTCCACTTT
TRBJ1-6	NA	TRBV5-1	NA	CASSLGGSSYNSPLHF	TGCGCCAGCAGCTTGGGAGGGAGCTCCTATAATTCACCCCTCCACTTT
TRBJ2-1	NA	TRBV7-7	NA	CASSLDSGTYNEQFF	TGTGCTAGCAGCTTAGATTCAGGGACCTACAATGAGCAGTTCTTC
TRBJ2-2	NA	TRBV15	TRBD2	CATSRTSGGNTGELFF	TGTGCCACCAGCAGAACTAGCGGGGGGAACACCGGGGAGCTGTTTTTT
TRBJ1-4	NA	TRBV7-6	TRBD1	CASSFDRGNEKLFF	TGTGCCAGCAGCTTTGACAGGGGTAATGAAAAACTGTTTTTT
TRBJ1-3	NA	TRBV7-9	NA	CASSFAGPRSGNTIYF	TGTGCCAGCAGCTTTGCGGGGCCCCGCTCTGGAAACACCATATATTTT
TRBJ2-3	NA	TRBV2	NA	CASSDLRDNTDTQYF	TGTGCCAGCAGTGATCTCCGGGACAACACAGATACGCAGTATTTT
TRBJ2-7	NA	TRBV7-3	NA	CASSLEFGREQYF	TGTGCCAGCAGCTTAGAGTTCGGGCGAGAGCAGTACTTC
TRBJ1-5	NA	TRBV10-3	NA	CAISRSRGGQPQHF	TGTGCCATCAGCCGATCCAGGGGAGGACAGCCCCAGCATTTT
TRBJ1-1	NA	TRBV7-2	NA	CASSLAWGEAFF	TGTGCCAGCAGCTTAGCCTGGGGCGAAGCTTTCTTT
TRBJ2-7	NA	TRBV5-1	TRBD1	CASRRGTGGRGEQYF	TGCGCCAGCAGGCGCGGGACAGGGGGGAGAGGCGAGCAGTACTTC